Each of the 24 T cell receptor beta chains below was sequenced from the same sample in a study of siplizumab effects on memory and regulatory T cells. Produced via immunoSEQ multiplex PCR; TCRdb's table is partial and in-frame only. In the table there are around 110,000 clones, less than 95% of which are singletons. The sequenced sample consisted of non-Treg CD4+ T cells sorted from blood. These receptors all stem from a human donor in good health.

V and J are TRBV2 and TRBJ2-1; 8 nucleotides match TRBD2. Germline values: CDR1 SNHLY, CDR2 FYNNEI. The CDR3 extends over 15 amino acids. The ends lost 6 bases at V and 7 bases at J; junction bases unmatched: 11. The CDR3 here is CASSGTSGSSNEQFF. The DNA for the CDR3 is TGTGCCAGCAGCGGTACAAGCGGGAGTTCTAATGAGCAGTTCTTC.

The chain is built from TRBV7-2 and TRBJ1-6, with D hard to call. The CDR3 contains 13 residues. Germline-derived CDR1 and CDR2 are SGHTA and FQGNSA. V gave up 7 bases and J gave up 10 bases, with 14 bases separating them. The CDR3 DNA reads TGTGCCAGCAACTTCGAGAGGGAATCACCCCTCCACTTT. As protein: CASNFERESPLHF. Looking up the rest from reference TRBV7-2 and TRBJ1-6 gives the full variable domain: GAGVSQSPSNKVTEKGKDVELRCDPISGHTALYWYRQSLGQGLEFLIYFQGNSAPDKSGLPSDRFSAERTGGSVSTLTIQRTQQEDSAVYLCASNFERESPLHFGNGTRLTVT.

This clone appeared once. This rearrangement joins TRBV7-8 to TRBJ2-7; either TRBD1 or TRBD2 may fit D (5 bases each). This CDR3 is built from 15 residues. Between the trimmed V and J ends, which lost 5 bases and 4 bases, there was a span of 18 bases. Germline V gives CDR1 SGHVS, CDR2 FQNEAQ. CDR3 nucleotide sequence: TGTGCCAGCAGCAATCGGGACGGCTCGGGGTACGAGCAGTACTTC. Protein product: CASSNRDGSGYEQYF.

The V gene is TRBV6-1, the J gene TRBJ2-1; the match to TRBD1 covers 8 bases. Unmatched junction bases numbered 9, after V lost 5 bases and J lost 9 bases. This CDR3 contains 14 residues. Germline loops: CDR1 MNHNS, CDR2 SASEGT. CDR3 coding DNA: TGTGCCAGCAGTTCCCGGACAGGGTTTAGTGAGCAGTTCTTC. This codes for CASSSRTGFSEQFF.

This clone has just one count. DNA of the CDR3: TGTGCCAGCAGAGCGACAGGTGACTCTGGAAACACCATATATTTT. It yields the protein CASRATGDSGNTIYF. This chain uses TRBV6-1 with TRBJ1-3, with a possible D match to TRBD1 (6 bases). The CDR3 is made up of 15 amino acids. Trimming removed 6 bases at V and 0 bases at J, with 12 bases between. Germline values: CDR1 MNHNS, CDR2 SASEGT.

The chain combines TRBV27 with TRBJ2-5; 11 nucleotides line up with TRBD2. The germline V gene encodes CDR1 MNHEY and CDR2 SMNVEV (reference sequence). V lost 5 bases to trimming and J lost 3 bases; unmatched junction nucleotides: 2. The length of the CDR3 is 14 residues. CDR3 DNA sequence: TGTGCCAGCAGTATGACTAGCGGGGAAGAGACCCAGTACTTC. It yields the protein CASSMTSGEETQYF.

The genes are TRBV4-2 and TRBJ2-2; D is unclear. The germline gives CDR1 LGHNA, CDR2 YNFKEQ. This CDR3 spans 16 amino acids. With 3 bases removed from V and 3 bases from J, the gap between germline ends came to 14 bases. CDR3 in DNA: TGTGCCAGCAGCCAGCTTAGTCTGAGCCACACCGGGGAGCTGTTTTTT. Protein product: CASSQLSLSHTGELFF.

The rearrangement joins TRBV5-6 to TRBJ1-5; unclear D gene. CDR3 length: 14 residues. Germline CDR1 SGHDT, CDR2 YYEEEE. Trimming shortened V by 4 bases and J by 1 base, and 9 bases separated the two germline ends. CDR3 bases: TGTGCCAGCAGCAATTACTTGAGCAATCAGCCCCAGCATTTT. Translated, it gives CASSNYLSNQPQHF. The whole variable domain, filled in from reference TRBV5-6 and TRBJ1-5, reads DAGVTQSPTHLIKTRGQQVTLRCSPKSGHDTVSWYQQALGQGPQFIFQYYEEEERQRGNFPDRFSGHQFPNYSSELNVNALLLGDSALYLCASSNYLSNQPQHFGDGTRLSIL.

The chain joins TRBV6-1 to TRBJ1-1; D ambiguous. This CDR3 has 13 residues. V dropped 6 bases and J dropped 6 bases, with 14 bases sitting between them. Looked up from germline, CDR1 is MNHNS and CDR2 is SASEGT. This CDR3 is CASRSRVAAEAFF. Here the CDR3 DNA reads TGTGCCAGCAGGAGTAGGGTAGCCGCTGAAGCTTTCTTT.

CDR3 sequence reads: CASSLSPGLMNTEAFF. The CDR3, as DNA: TGTGCCAGCAGCTTATCCCCCGGACTCATGAACACTGAAGCTTTCTTT. The V and J genes are TRBV7-2 and TRBJ1-1; D is unresolved. The CDR3 is 16 residues long. Germline assignment: CDR1 SGHTA and CDR2 FQGNSA. V was trimmed by 2 bases and J by 0 bases, leaving 13 bases between them.

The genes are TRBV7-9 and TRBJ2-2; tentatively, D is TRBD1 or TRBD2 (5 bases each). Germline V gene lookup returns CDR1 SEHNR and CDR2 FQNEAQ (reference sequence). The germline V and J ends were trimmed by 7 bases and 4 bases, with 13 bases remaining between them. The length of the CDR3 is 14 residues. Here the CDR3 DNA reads TGTGCCAGCACAAAAGTTGGGGGCACCGGGGAGCTGTTTTTT. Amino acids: CASTKVGGTGELFF.

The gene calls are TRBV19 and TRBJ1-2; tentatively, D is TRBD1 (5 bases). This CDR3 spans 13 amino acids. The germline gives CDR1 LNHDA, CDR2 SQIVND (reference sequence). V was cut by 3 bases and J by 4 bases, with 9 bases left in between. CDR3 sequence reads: CASSITGTYGYTF. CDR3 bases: TGTGCCAGTAGTATTACGGGGACCTATGGCTACACCTTC.

CDR3 bases: TGCAGCGTTGAACAGGGTGGAGGCTACACCTTC. It yields the protein CSVEQGGGYTF. J is TRBJ1-2 and V is TRBV29-1; perhaps TRBD1 as D (5 bases). Germline CDR1 reads SQVTM; CDR2 reads ANQGSEA. CDR3 length equals 11 residues. The germline V and J ends were trimmed by 2 bases and 8 bases, with 9 bases remaining between them.

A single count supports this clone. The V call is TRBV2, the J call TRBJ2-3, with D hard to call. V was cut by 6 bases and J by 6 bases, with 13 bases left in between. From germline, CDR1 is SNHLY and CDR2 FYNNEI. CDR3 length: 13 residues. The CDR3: CASRGNAEDTQYF. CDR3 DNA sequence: TGTGCCAGCAGAGGTAACGCAGAGGATACGCAGTATTTT.

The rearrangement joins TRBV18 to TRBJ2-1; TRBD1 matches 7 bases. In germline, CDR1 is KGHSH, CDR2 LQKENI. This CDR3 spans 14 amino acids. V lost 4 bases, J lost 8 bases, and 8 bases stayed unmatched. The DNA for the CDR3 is TGTGCCAGCTCACTCGACAGGGCATCCGATGAGCAGTTCTTC. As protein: CASSLDRASDEQFF.

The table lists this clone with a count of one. The CDR3 coding sequence is TGCGCCAGCAGGCCCGGGACAGGGTCGACTGAAGCTTTCTTT. Protein: CASRPGTGSTEAFF. The gene calls are TRBV5-1 and TRBJ1-1, with TRBD1 identical over 9 bases. V trimming: 5 bases; J trimming: 5 bases; junction bases outside the gene matches: 7. CDR3 length: 14 residues. CDR1 and CDR2 (germline): SGHRS, YFSETQ.

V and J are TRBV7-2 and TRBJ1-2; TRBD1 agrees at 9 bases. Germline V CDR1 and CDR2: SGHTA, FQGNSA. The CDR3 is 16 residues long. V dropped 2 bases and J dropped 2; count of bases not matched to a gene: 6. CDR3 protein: CASSLLYGTGNYGYTF. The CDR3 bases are TGTGCCAGCAGCTTATTATACGGGACAGGGAACTATGGCTACACCTTC.

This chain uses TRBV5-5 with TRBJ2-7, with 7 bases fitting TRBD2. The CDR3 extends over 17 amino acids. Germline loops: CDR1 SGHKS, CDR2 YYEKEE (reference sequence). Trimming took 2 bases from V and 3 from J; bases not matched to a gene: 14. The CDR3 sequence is CASSFGASGGQIYEQYF. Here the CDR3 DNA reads TGTGCCAGCAGCTTCGGGGCTAGCGGAGGTCAGATCTACGAGCAGTACTTC. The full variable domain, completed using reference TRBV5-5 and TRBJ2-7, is DAGVTQSPTHLIKTRGQQVTLRCSPISGHKSVSWYQQVLGQGPQFIFQYYEKEERGRGNFPDRFSARQFPNYSSELNVNALLLGDSALYLCASSFGASGGQIYEQYFGPGTRLTVT.

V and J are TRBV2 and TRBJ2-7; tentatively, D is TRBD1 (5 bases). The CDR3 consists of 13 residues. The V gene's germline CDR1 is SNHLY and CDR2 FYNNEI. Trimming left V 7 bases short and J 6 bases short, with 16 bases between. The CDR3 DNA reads TGTGCCAGCACGAGTAGGGGTCCTGGCGAGCAGTACTTC. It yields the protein CASTSRGPGEQYF.

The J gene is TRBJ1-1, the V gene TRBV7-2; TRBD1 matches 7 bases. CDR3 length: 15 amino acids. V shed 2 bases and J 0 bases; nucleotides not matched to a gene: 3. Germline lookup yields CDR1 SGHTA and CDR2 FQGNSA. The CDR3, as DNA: TGTGCCAGCAGCTTAAACAGGGGAATGAACACTGAAGCTTTCTTT. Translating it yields CASSLNRGMNTEAFF.

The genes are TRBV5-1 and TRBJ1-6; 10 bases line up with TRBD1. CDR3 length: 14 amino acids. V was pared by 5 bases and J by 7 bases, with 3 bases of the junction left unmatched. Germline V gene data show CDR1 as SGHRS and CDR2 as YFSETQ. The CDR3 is CASRPGQGNSPLHF. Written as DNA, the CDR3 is TGCGCCAGCAGGCCGGGACAGGGGAATTCACCCCTCCACTTT.

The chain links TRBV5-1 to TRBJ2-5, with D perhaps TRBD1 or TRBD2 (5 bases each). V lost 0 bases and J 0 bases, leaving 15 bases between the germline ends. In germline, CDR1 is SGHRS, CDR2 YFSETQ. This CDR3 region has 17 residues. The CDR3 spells CASSLEMGTGHQETQYF. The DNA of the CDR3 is TGCGCCAGCAGCTTGGAAATGGGGACGGGGCACCAAGAGACCCAGTACTTC.

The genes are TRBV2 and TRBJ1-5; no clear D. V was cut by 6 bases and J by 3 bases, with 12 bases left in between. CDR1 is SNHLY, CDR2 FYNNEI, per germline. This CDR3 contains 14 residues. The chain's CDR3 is CASRTYRPNQPQHF. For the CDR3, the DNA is TGTGCCAGCAGGACCTATAGGCCCAATCAGCCCCAGCATTTT.

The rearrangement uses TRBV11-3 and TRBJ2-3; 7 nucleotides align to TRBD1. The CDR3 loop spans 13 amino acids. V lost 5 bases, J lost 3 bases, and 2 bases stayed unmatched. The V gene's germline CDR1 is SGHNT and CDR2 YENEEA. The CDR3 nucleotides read TGTGCCAGCAGCCGACAGGGAACAGATACGCAGTATTTT. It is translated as CASSRQGTDTQYF.